The table lists the clone carrying this T cell receptor (beta chain) with a count of one. The length of the CDR3 is 15 residues. In germline, CDR1 is SGHTA, CDR2 FQGTGA. Trimming removed 4 bases from V and 2 bases from J; junction bases left unmatched: 7. Profiling relied on immunoSEQ multiplex PCR, and the TCRdb table lists in-frame clones only, not all of them. The sample lists some 420,000 clones, over 75% seen once, with about 1.1% in the top ten. The recovered donors of Cohort 3 showed two negative PCRs, clearance, or symptom resolution. This sample stems from a study of blood T cell repertoires in COVID-19.

The source of this sequence is a man aged 25 to 45 who had recovered from COVID-19. This chain connects TRBV7-3 to TRBJ2-5; the match to TRBD2 covers 7 bases. Sequencing was performed on PBMCs or T cells enriched from blood (not recorded which). In nucleotides, the CDR3 is TGTGCCAGCAGCTCCGGACTAGGGGTTCAAGAGACCCAGTACTTC. The encoded protein is CASSSGLGVQETQYF.